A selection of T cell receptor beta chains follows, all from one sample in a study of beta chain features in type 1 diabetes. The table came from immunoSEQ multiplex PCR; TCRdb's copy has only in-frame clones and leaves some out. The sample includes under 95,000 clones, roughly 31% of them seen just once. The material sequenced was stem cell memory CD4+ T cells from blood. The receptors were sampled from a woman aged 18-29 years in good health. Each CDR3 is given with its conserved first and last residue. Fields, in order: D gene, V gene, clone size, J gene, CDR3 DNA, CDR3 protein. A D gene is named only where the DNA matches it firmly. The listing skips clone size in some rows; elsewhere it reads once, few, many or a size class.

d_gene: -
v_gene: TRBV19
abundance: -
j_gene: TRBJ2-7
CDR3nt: TGTGCCAGTAGTTACCGAGGCCGGAGCTCCTACGAGCAGTACTTC
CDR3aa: CASSYRGRSSYEQYF

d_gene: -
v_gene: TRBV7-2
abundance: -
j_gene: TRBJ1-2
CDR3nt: TGTGCCAGCAGCCTATACGGACAGATAAACTATGGCTACACCTTC
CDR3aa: CASSLYGQINYGYTF

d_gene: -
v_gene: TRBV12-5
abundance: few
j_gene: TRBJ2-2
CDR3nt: TGTGCTAGTGGTACCACAGGTTTCACCGGGGAGCTGTTTTTT
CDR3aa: CASGTTGFTGELFF

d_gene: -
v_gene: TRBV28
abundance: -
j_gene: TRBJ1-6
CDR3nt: TGTGCCAGCAGTCCCCGACAGCATGATTCACCCCTCCACTTT
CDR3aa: CASSPRQHDSPLHF

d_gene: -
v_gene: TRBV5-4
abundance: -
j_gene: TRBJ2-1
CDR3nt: TGTGCCATTACGATGGGCAAGAGCTCCTACAATGAGCAGTTCTTC
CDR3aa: CAITMGKSSYNEQFF

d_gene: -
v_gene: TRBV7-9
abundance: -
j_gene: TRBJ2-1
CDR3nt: TGTGCCAGCAATCGAGCAGGGAAGGGGAATGAGCAGTTCTTC
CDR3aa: CASNRAGKGNEQFF

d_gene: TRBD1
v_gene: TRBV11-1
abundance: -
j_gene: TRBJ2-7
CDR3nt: TGTGCCAGCAGCTTGGACAGGGGAGATGGGCAGTACTTC
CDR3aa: CASSLDRGDGQYF

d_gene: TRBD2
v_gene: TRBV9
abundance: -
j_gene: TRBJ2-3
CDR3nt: TGTGCCAGCAGCGTACGGACTAGCGGTGATACGCAGTATTTT
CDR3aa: CASSVRTSGDTQYF

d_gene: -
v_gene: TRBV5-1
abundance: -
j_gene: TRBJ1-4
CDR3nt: TGCGCCAGCAGCTTGGAGGGCAGGGAACACGAAAAACTGTTTTTT
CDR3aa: CASSLEGREHEKLFF

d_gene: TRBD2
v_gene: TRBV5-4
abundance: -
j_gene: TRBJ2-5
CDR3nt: TGTGCCAGCAGCTTGGGTACCGGGACTAGCCCGAGAGAGACCCAGTACTTC
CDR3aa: CASSLGTGTSPRETQYF

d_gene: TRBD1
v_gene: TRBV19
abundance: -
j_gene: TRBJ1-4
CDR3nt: TGTGCCAGTCGTCGGACAGGTTCCCTTAATGAAAAACTGTTTTTT
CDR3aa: CASRRTGSLNEKLFF

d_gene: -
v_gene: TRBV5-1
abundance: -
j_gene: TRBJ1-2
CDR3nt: TGCGCCAGCAGCTCCGGGACAAGCCTTGGCTACACCTTC
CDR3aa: CASSSGTSLGYTF

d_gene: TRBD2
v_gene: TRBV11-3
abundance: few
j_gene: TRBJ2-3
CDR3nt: TGTGCCAGCAGCCGGCCTGACCTCGGACTAGCGGGAAGGACAGATACGCAGTATTTT
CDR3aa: CASSRPDLGLAGRTDTQYF

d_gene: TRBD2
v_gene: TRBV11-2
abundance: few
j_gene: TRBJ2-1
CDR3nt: TGTGCCAGCAGGGAGGTAGCGGGGGTCCAGCCTTGGGGTGAGCAGTTCTTC
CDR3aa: CASREVAGVQPWGEQFF

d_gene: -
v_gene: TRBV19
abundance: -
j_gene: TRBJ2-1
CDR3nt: TGTGCCAGTAGTCGGGTGTCCGTGTCGAACAATGAGCAGTTCTTC
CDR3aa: CASSRVSVSNNEQFF